The present T cell receptor beta chain was sequenced within a study of blood T cells in healthy people across ages. Study-wide results and caveats: A roughly linear fall in TCR beta diversity per million T cells was seen with increasing age.

In its sample, this clonotype was seen many times. Its antigen is not known. Sample-barcoded 5' priming and a J-beta primer mix drove a second PCR of roughly 7 to 11 cycles. No fewer than 2.5 million CDR3-containing paired-end reads came from each sample. TCRdb independently ran MiXCR on the 5' RACE reads; one entry per CDR3 protein. Of around 1,500,000 distinct CDR3 sequences in the sample, roughly 30% are singletons; the top ten hold approximately 7.7%. Sequencing used blood. The clonotype comes from a woman aged 25 to 39 in good health.

CDR3 bases: TGTGCCATCAGTGACAGGGAAGAGACCCAGTACTTC. Translated, it gives CAISDREETQYF. The V and J genes are TRBV10-3 and TRBJ2-5; D possibly corresponds to TRBD1 (5 bases). The CDR3 length is 12 residues. Germline assignment: CDR1 ENHRY and CDR2 SYGVKD. V lost 3 bases and J lost 3, with 5 bases in between.